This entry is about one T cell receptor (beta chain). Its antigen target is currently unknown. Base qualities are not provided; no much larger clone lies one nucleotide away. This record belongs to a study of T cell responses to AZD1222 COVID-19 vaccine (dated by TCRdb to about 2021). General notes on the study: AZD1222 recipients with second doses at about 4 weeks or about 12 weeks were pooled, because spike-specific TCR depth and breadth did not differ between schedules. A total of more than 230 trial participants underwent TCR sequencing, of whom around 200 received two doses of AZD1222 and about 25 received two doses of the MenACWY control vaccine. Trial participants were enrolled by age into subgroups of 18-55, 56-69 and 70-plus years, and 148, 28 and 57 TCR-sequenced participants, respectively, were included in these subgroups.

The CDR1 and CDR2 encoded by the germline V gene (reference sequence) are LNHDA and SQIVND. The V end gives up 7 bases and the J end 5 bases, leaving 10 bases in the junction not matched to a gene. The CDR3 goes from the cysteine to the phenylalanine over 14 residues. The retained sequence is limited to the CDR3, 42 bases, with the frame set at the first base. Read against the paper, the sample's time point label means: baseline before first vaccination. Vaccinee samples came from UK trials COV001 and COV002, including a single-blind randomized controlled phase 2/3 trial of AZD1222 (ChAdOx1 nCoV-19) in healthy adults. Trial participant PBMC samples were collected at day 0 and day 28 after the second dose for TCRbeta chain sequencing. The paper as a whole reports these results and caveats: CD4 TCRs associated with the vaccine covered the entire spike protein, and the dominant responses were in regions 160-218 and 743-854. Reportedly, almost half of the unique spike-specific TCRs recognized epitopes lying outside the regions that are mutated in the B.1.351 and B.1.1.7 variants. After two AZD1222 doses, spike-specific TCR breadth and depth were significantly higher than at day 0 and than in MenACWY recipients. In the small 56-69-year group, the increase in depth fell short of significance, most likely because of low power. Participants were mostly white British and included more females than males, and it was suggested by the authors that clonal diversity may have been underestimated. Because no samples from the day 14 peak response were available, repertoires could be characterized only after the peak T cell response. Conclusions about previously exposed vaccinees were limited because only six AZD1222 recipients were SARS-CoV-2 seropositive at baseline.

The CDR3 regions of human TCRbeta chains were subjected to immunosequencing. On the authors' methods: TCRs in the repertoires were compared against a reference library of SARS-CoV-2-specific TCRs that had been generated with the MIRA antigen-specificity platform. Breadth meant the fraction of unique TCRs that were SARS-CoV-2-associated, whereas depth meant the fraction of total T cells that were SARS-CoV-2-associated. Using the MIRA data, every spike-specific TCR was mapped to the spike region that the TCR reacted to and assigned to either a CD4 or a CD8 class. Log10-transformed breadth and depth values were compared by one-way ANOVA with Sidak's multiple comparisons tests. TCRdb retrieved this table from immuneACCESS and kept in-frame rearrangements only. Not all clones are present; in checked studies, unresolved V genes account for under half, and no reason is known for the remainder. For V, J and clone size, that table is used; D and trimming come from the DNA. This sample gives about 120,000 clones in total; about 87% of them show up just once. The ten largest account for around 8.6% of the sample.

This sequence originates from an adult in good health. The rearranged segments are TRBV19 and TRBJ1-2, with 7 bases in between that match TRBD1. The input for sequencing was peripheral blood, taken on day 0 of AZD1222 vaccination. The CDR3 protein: CASIPVQGVYGYTF. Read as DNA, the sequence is TGTGCCAGTATCCCGGTTCAGGGGGTTTATGGCTACACCTTC.